These T cell receptor beta chains were read from a single sample in a study of blood T cell repertoires in COVID-19. The table came from immunoSEQ multiplex PCR; TCRdb's copy has only in-frame clones and leaves some out. The sample contains around 20,000 clones, 82% of which appear only once. The sample taken for sequencing was peripheral blood. Receptors originate from a human donor in a cohort sampled during active COVID-19. Both conserved end residues are part of each CDR3. The D gene is left open where the match is weak. Part of the rows lack a size; the others show once, few, many or a class for expanded clones.

size	D	length	V	J	DNA	CDR3
NA	NA	16	TRBV7-9	TRBJ1-1	TGTGCCAGCAGCCCCCGGAGGGGAGCCACGAACACTGAAGCTTTCTTT	CASSPRRGATNTEAFF
NA	NA	16	TRBV5-6	TRBJ2-7	TGTGCCAGCAGCTTGTTATCCCTAGAGTTCATCAACGAGCAGTACTTC	CASSLLSLEFINEQYF
once	NA	12	TRBV6-2/TRBV6-3	TRBJ1-1	TGTGCCAGCAGTCTCCCCCGGACTGAAGCTTTCTTT	CASSLPRTEAFF
NA	NA	13	TRBV6-4	TRBJ2-1	TGTGCCAGCATTCCCCCACCACTCAATGAGCAGTTCTTC	CASIPPPLNEQFF
NA	NA	14	TRBV5-1	TRBJ2-2	TGCGCCAGCAGCTTGCAGTCAAACACCGGGGAGCTGTTTTTT	CASSLQSNTGELFF
few	TRBD2	16	TRBV7-2	TRBJ2-1	TGTGCCAGCAGCTTAGAGTGGGGGACTAGCGGTTCGTCATCGTTCTTC	CASSLEWGTSGSSSFF
NA	NA	13	TRBV2	TRBJ1-2	TGTGCCAGCAGGGCAGGGTACTCCTATGGCTACACCTTC	CASRAGYSYGYTF
NA	NA	15	TRBV25-1	TRBJ1-2	TGTGCCAGCAGTGTTCCAGGGCAGGGTTCGAAGGGCTACACCTTC	CASSVPGQGSKGYTF
once	NA	16	TRBV19	TRBJ2-2	TGTGCCAGTAGTATCCACCCTGGGACACCCTCCGGGGAGCTGTTTTTT	CASSIHPGTPSGELFF
NA	TRBD2	14	TRBV14	TRBJ2-1	TGTGCCAGCAGCCAAGATTCGGGAGGTAGGGGGCAGTTCTTC	CASSQDSGGRGQFF
NA	NA	14	TRBV25-1	TRBJ1-6	TGTGCCAGCAGTCTCGGGTCGACAGATTCACCCCTCCACTTT	CASSLGSTDSPLHF
few	TRBD2	18	TRBV9	TRBJ2-1	TGTGCCAGCAGCACCAGACTAGCGGGAGGGCCTTCCTACAATGAGCAGTTCTTC	CASSTRLAGGPSYNEQFF
NA	NA	14	TRBV5-4	TRBJ1-6	TGTGCCAGCAGCTTGGCAGGGAGGAATTCACCCCTCCACTTT	CASSLAGRNSPLHF
few	NA	16	TRBV25-1	TRBJ1-6	TGTGCCAGCAGTGAATTAGGCGGCCCCTATAATTCACCCCTCCACTTT	CASSELGGPYNSPLHF
once	TRBD2	14	TRBV5-1	TRBJ2-1	TGCGCCAGCAGCTTCAGAGGGAGCGGGGATGAGCAGTTCTTC	CASSFRGSGDEQFF
NA	NA	13	TRBV20-1	TRBJ1-1	TGCAGTGCTAGTACGGCGGTGAACACTGAAGCTTTCTTT	CSASTAVNTEAFF
NA	TRBD2	15	TRBV10-3	TRBJ2-7	TGTGCCATCAGTGTCGGACTAGCGGGAGGGTACGAGCAGTACTTC	CAISVGLAGGYEQYF
NA	TRBD2	14	TRBV25-1	TRBJ2-1	TGTGCCAGCAGGGACGGGACTAGCGTTAATGAGCAGTTCTTC	CASRDGTSVNEQFF
NA	TRBD1	16	TRBV28	TRBJ2-3	TGTGCCAGCTGTGTGGTAACGGGACAGGGTTCGGATACGCAGTATTTT	CASCVVTGQGSDTQYF
once	TRBD1	14	TRBV5-1	TRBJ1-1	TGCGCCAGCAGCACGGGACAGCAGAACACTGAAGCTTTCTTT	CASSTGQQNTEAFF
NA	TRBD1	15	TRBV11-3	TRBJ2-7	TGTGCCAGCAGCGCCACAGGGGCGCGTTACTACGAGCAGTACTTC	CASSATGARYYEQYF
NA	NA	17	TRBV15	TRBJ2-1	TGTGCCACCAGCAGAGAAAGCGGTAAGGGCCTGATTCATGAGCAGTTCTTC	CATSRESGKGLIHEQFF
once	NA	12	TRBV3-1/TRBV3-2	TRBJ2-7	TGTGCCAGCAGCCAAACTACTTACGAGCAGTACTTC	CASSQTTYEQYF
NA	NA	15	TRBV9	TRBJ2-3	TGTGCCAGCAGCGTAGTTGTTAGCGCCACAGATACGCAGTATTTT	CASSVVVSATDTQYF
NA	NA	14	TRBV7-3	TRBJ2-5	TGTGCCAGCAGCCTTTCGGCGGGGGCAGAGACCCAGTACTTC	CASSLSAGAETQYF
NA	TRBD1	15	TRBV5-6	TRBJ1-3	TGTGCCAGCAGCAAACTAGACAGGGATGGAAACACCATATATTTT	CASSKLDRDGNTIYF
NA	NA	15	TRBV19	TRBJ1-2	TGTGCCAGTAGTGCGGCCGGGGGAGGAGGCTATGGCTACACCTTC	CASSAAGGGGYGYTF
few	TRBD1	15	TRBV28	TRBJ1-6	TGTGCCAGCAGTTCCGGTGACAGGGATAATTCACCCCTCCACTTT	CASSSGDRDNSPLHF
NA	TRBD1	14	TRBV24-1	TRBJ2-7	TGTGCCACCAGTGATTCTGACAGGGCGGACGAGCAGTACTTC	CATSDSDRADEQYF
NA	NA	14	TRBV4-2	TRBJ2-5	TGTGCCAGCAGCCGGTTAGGGGGTTCGGAGACCCAGTACTTC	CASSRLGGSETQYF
NA	NA	13	TRBV7-2	TRBJ2-5	TGTGCCAGCAGCTTAGGGCATAAAGAGACCCAGTACTTC	CASSLGHKETQYF
NA	NA	14	TRBV7-2	TRBJ2-5	TGTGCCAGCACCTTCACAGGGTCCCAAGAGACCCAGTACTTC	CASTFTGSQETQYF
few	NA	15	TRBV6-4	TRBJ2-3	TGTGCCAGCAGTGTCTCAGGGGAGGGCACAGATACGCAGTATTTT	CASSVSGEGTDTQYF
NA	NA	15	TRBV4-2	TRBJ2-1	TGTGCCAGCAGCCAAGGTGGCGGCTCCTACAATGAGCAGTTCTTC	CASSQGGGSYNEQFF
NA	TRBD1	14	TRBV30	TRBJ2-7	TGTGCCTGGAGTGTCGACAGGGCGCGCCACGAGCAGTACTTC	CAWSVDRARHEQYF
NA	NA	17	TRBV28	TRBJ1-3	TGTGCCAGCATGTCATGGGCAGGAGGAAGCTCTGGAAACACCATATATTTT	CASMSWAGGSSGNTIYF
NA	NA	16	TRBV18	TRBJ2-1	TGTGCCAGCTCACTAACAATGGGACTGACCTACAATGAGCAGTTCTTC	CASSLTMGLTYNEQFF
NA	NA	14	TRBV6-5	TRBJ2-3	TGTGCCGCAGGAGGGGTCGCGAAAACAGATACGCAGTATTTT	CAAGGVAKTDTQYF
NA	NA	14	TRBV5-5	TRBJ1-2	TGTGCCAGCAGCTTGTTTCCAGGGCCGGGTGGCTACACCTTC	CASSLFPGPGGYTF
NA	TRBD2	16	TRBV5-1	TRBJ2-3	TGCGCCAGCAGCTGGGAAGGGAGGGCCTCTGTAGATACGCAGTATTTT	CASSWEGRASVDTQYF